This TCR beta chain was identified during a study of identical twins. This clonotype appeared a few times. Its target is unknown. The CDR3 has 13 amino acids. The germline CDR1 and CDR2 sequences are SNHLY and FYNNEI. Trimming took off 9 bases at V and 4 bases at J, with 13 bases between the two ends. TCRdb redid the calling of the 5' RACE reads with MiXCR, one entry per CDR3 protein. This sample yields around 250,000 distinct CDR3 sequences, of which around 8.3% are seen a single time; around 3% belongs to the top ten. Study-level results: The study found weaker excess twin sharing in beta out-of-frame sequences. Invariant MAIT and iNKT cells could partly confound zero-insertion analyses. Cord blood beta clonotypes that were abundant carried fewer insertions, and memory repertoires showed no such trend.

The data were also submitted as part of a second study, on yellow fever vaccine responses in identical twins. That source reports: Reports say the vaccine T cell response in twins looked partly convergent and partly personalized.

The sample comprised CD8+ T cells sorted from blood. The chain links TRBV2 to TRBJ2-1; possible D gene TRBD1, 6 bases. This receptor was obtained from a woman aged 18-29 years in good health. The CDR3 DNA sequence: TGTGCCAGAAAAGACAGGCTTTACAATGAGCAGTTCTTC. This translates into CARKDRLYNEQFF.